This entry is about one T cell receptor (beta chain). Antigen unknown. Every sample had its cDNA made across eight separate reactions. TCRdb reprocessed the 5' RACE reads and keeps a single row for each CDR3 protein, giving no DNA. Its table lists some 150,000 distinct CDR3 sequences. CDR1 and CDR2 from the germline V gene are LNHNV and YYDKDF (reference sequence). CDR3 size: 15 residues. The data were obtained in a study of monozygotic twins with inflammatory bowel disease. Study observations and caveats: Other individuals had fewer clonotypes in common with IBD patients than with healthy twins, especially with disease activity. Discordant twins showed the same repertoire similarity as concordant twins, possibly from limited power.

What was sequenced was blood. The chain employs TRBV15 and TRBJ2-7; TCRdb returns TRBD2, unconfirmable since there is no DNA. The receptor comes from a human donor with ulcerative colitis or Crohn's disease, or a healthy co-twin of an affected twin (not recorded which). The CDR3 reads CATSRDKASGYEQYF.